This TCR beta chain comes out of a study of T cell responses to AZD1222 COVID-19 vaccine. General study findings and limits: Only six AZD1222 recipients tested seropositive at baseline. The CD4 TCRs associated with vaccination extended across spike and predominated at 160-218 and 743-854.

Repertoires were generated with immunoSEQ multiplex PCR, while TCRdb's copy carries only in-frame clones and drops some. The sample holds about 110,000 clones, roughly 86% seen once. With regard to this clone: Its antigen is as yet unknown.

CDR3 length: 14 residues. V lost 5 bases to trimming and J lost 5 bases, with 14 bases between them. In germline, CDR1 is MNHEY, CDR2 SVGEGT. This chain joins TRBV6-2 or TRBV6-3 and TRBJ2-3; D might be TRBD2 (7 bases). The sequence derives from an adult in good health. Here the sequenced sample was peripheral blood, taken on day 0 of AZD1222 vaccination. Here the CDR3 reads CASSRGGTQDTQYF. As DNA, the CDR3 is TGTGCCAGCAGTAGGGGGGGGACTCAAGATACGCAGTATTTT.